The rows below give T cell receptor beta chains drawn from one sample of a study of T cell responses to AZD1222 COVID-19 vaccine. The assay was immunoSEQ multiplex PCR, and TCRdb's table has in-frame clones only and misses some. The repertoire includes roughly 110,000 clones, 92% of them detected once, and approximately 8.9% sits in the top ten. Material: peripheral blood, obtained 28 days after the second AZD1222 dose. All receptors come from an adult who received the AZD1222 COVID-19 vaccine. Both conserved end residues are part of each CDR3. A D gene is named only where the DNA matches it firmly. Not all rows give a size; the values are once, few, many and, for expanded clones, a class.

length,V,size,D,J,DNA,CDR3
17,TRBV28,once,TRBD1,TRBJ1-2,TGTGCCAGCAGCCCTTGGTCAGGGACAGGGGGGGACTATGGCTACACCTTC,CASSPWSGTGGDYGYTF
15,TRBV19,-,-,TRBJ2-7,TGTGCCAGTAGTAGAAGCCCAAAAAGTCCCTACGAGCAGTACTTC,CASSRSPKSPYEQYF
17,TRBV5-1,-,-,TRBJ2-6,TGCGCCAGCAGCTTGGGCGCCCGCCCCACTGGGGCCAACGTCCTGACTTTC,CASSLGARPTGANVLTF
14,TRBV4-2,-,-,TRBJ1-1,TGTGCCAGCAGCCCGTGGGGGCTGAACACTGAAGCTTTCTTT,CASSPWGLNTEAFF
14,TRBV6-5,-,-,TRBJ1-1,TGTGCCAGCATCTCGGACATCCTGAACACTGAAGCTTTCTTT,CASISDILNTEAFF
12,TRBV29-1,once,-,TRBJ1-2,TGCAGCACCCGGACGGACAACTATGGCTACACCTTC,CSTRTDNYGYTF
15,TRBV5-1,-,TRBD1,TRBJ1-5,TGCGCCAGCAGTTTACAGGGGGCCAGCAATCAGCCCCAGCATTTT,CASSLQGASNQPQHF
12,TRBV25-1,-,-,TRBJ1-6,TGTGCCAGCAGTGGAGGGGACTCACCCCTCCACTTT,CASSGGDSPLHF
12,TRBV9,-,-,TRBJ1-6,TGTGCCAGCAGCCGGGAAGGTTCACCCCTCCACTTT,CASSREGSPLHF
15,TRBV4-1,-,-,TRBJ2-2,TGCGCCAGCAGCCAAGCTGGGTGGAACACCGGGGAGCTGTTTTTT,CASSQAGWNTGELFF
15,TRBV29-1,-,-,TRBJ1-2,TGCAGCGTGCCACAGGGTAACCGTGGGGACTATGGCTACACCTTC,CSVPQGNRGDYGYTF
14,TRBV19,-,TRBD1,TRBJ1-5,TGTGCCACTCAGGGACAGGCGCGGGGTCAGCCCCAGCATTTT,CATQGQARGQPQHF
14,TRBV7-2,-,-,TRBJ1-1,TGTGCCAGCAGCTTAGTGGCAGTGAACACTGAAGCTTTCTTT,CASSLVAVNTEAFF
13,TRBV14,few,-,TRBJ1-5,TGTGCCAGCAGCCAAGATCTGTCCCAGCCCCAGCATTTT,CASSQDLSQPQHF
14,TRBV6-4,-,TRBD1,TRBJ1-2,TGTGCCAGCAGAGCGACAGGGGCGCTGCGGGGCTACACCTTC,CASRATGALRGYTF
16,TRBV3-1/TRBV3-2,-,-,TRBJ1-6,TGTGCCAGCAGCGCCTCATATCGTTCCTATAATTCACCCCTCCACTTT,CASSASYRSYNSPLHF
15,TRBV14,-,-,TRBJ2-7,TGTGCCAGCAGCCAAGATATTGGAACAGCCTACGAGCAGTACTTC,CASSQDIGTAYEQYF
12,TRBV28,-,-,TRBJ1-2,TGTGCCAGCAGCACCCGGGGGGACGGCTACACCTTC,CASSTRGDGYTF
14,TRBV28,-,TRBD2,TRBJ2-7,TGTGCCAGCAGTTTGAGCGGGGCCCCTCACGAGCAGTACTTC,CASSLSGAPHEQYF
15,TRBV5-1,-,TRBD1,TRBJ2-3,TGCGCCAGCAGCCGCCGACAGGGCGCCACAGATACGCAGTATTTT,CASSRRQGATDTQYF
14,TRBV7-2,-,-,TRBJ1-2,TGTGCCAGCATCAACAGACAAGGGTCCTATGGCTACACCTTC,CASINRQGSYGYTF
13,TRBV3-1/TRBV3-2,once,-,TRBJ1-1,TGTGCCAGCAGCCAAGAGGGAGGCACTGAAGCTTTCTTT,CASSQEGGTEAFF
13,TRBV6-6,once,-,TRBJ1-2,TGTGCCAGCAGTAAGGCTGCAGACTATGGCTACACCTTC,CASSKAADYGYTF
13,TRBV3-1/TRBV3-2,-,-,TRBJ1-1,TGTGCCAGCAGCCTTGGTTTGAACACTGAAGCTTTCTTT,CASSLGLNTEAFF
14,TRBV7-2,-,TRBD1,TRBJ1-2,TGTGCCAGCAGCTTCGGACAGGAGAACTATGGCTACACCTTC,CASSFGQENYGYTF
14,TRBV19,-,-,TRBJ1-1,TGTGCCAGTAGTCGGAACAGCTTGAACACTGAAGCTTTCTTT,CASSRNSLNTEAFF
10,TRBV30,-,-,TRBJ1-1,TGTGCCTGTGTTACTACAAAAGCTTTCTTT,CACVTTKAFF
14,TRBV10-3,once,TRBD2,TRBJ2-1,TGTGCCATCAGAACTACTAGCGGGGATAATGAGCAGTTCTTC,CAIRTTSGDNEQFF
16,TRBV4-1,once,-,TRBJ1-6,TGCGCCAGCAGCCGGGGGTCAAGCTCCTATAATTCACCCCTCCACTTT,CASSRGSSSYNSPLHF
14,TRBV28,-,-,TRBJ1-1,TGTGCCAGCAATTCTCCCGGTTTGGACACTGAAGCTTTCTTT,CASNSPGLDTEAFF
15,TRBV18,-,-,TRBJ1-6,TGTGCCAGCTCACCCGGGACGGGGGTTAATTCACCCCTCCACTTT,CASSPGTGVNSPLHF
13,TRBV9,-,-,TRBJ1-2,TGTGCCAGCAGCGTCTCCCAGAACTATGGCTACACCTTC,CASSVSQNYGYTF
16,TRBV11-3,-,TRBD1,TRBJ2-1,TGTGCCAGCAGCCCGGGTAAACAGGGGCGGAACAATGAGCAGTTCTTC,CASSPGKQGRNNEQFF
15,TRBV10-3,-,-,TRBJ1-2,TGTGCCATCAGGAAATATTCCGAGGGGATCTATGGCTACACCTTC,CAIRKYSEGIYGYTF
15,TRBV10-2,-,TRBD2,TRBJ2-7,TGCGCCAGCACCTCGGGACTAGCAGAACCCTACGAGCAGTACTTC,CASTSGLAEPYEQYF
18,TRBV11-2,-,TRBD2,TRBJ2-7,TGTGCCAGCCACAAGGATGGGTTGGGACTAGCGGGCAACTACGAGCAGTACTTC,CASHKDGLGLAGNYEQYF
13,TRBV27,once,-,TRBJ1-1,TGTGCCAGCAGATCCCCAGGGGACGGTGAAGCTTTCTTT,CASRSPGDGEAFF
16,TRBV27,-,TRBD2,TRBJ2-1,TGTGCCAGCAGCCAAGCTCTAGCGGGGGGCTTCAATGAGCAGTTCTTC,CASSQALAGGFNEQFF
16,TRBV9,-,-,TRBJ2-7,TGTGCCAGCAGCGTAGCTACCGGGGGAGGCGCCTACGAGCAGTACTTC,CASSVATGGGAYEQYF
18,TRBV4-3,-,-,TRBJ2-7,TGCGCCAGCAGCCAAGATATTCCCGGGGTCCGGGCCAACTACGAGCAGTACTTC,CASSQDIPGVRANYEQYF
14,TRBV5-1,-,TRBD1,TRBJ1-2,TGCGCCAGCAGCTTGGGTGGGACAGTTGATGGCTACACCTTC,CASSLGGTVDGYTF
15,TRBV2,-,TRBD1,TRBJ2-1,TGTGCCAGCAGTGAGGGGACAGGGAGTTACAATGAGCAGTTCTTC,CASSEGTGSYNEQFF
14,TRBV5-5,-,-,TRBJ1-3,TGTGCCAGCAGCTTGGTGCAGGGAGAAAACACCATATATTTT,CASSLVQGENTIYF
15,TRBV9,-,-,TRBJ1-1,TGTGCCAGCAGCACTACAGGTTCGATGAACACTGAAGCTTTCTTT,CASSTTGSMNTEAFF
13,TRBV28,once,-,TRBJ1-5,TGTGCCAGCAGTTTATTAGCCAATCAGCCCCAGCATTTT,CASSLLANQPQHF
18,TRBV19,-,TRBD1,TRBJ2-2,TGTGCCAGTAGTCCCCAGACAGGGGGCGCTTCCTATTCCGGGGAGCTGTTTTTT,CASSPQTGGASYSGELFF